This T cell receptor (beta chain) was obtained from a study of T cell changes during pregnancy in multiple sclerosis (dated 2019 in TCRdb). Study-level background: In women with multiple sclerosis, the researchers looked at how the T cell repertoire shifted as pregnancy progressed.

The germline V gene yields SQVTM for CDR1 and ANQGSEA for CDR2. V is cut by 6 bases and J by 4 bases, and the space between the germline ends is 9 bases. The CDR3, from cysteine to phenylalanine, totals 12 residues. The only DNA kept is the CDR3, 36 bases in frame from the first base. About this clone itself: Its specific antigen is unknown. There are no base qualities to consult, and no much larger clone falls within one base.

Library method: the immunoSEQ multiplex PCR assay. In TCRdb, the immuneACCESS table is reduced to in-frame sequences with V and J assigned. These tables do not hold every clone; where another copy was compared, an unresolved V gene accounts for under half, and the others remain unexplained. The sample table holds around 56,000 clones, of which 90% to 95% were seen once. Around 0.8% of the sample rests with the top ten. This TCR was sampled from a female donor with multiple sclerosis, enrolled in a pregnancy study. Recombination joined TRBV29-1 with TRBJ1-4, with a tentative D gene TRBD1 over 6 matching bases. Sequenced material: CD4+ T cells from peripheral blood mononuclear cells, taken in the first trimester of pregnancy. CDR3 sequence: CSVEGDNEKLFF. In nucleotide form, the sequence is TGCAGCGTCGAGGGGGATAATGAAAAACTGTTTTTT.